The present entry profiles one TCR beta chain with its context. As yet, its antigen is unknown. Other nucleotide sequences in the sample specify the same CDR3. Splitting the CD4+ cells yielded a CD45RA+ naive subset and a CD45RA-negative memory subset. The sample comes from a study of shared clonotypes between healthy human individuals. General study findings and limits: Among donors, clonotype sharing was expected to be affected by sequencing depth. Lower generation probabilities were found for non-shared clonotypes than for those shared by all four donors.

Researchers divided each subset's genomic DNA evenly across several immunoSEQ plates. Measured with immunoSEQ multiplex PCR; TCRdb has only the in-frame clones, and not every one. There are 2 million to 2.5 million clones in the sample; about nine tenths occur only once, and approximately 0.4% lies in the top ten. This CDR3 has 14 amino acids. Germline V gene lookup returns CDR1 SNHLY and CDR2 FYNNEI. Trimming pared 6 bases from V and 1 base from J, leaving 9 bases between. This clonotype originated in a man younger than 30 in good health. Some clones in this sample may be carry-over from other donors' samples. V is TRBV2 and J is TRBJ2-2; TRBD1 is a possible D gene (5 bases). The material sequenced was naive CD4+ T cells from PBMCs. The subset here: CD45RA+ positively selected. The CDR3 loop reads CASSLGQNTGELFF. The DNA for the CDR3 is TGTGCCAGCAGCCTAGGACAGAACACCGGGGAGCTGTTTTTT.